One T cell receptor beta chain is described in this entry. Its antigen is not known. This sample is drawn from a study of OX40 agonist ivuxolimab in advanced cancers. Study details: Participants averaged 60 years of age (range about 23 to 80) and were 75% to 90% male. Three patients had partial responses: one hepatocellular carcinoma, two cutaneous melanoma.

The CDR3 runs 13 residues. V was trimmed by 8 bases and J by 1 base, leaving 12 bases between them. CDR1 is MNHEY and CDR2 is SVGAGI in the germline V gene. Study conclusions and caveats: Averaging showed that CD8+ T cells had more expanded clones than CD4+ did. There was clonal expansion of CD4+ and CD8+ blood T cells by week 6 at 0.1 to 3.0 mg/kg.

Generated by immunoSEQ multiplex PCR, the TCRdb table keeps only in-frame clones and is missing some. The sample holds some 150,000 clones, about nine tenths seen once. The material was CD4+ or CD8+ T cells sorted from blood, obtained in a trial of the OX40 agonist ivuxolimab. The TCR comes from an adult with an advanced solid tumor such as melanoma, head and neck, liver or kidney cancer. The rearrangement uses TRBV6-5 and TRBJ2-7; D possibly corresponds to TRBD1 (5 bases). CDR3 region: CASGQGVSYEQYF. The CDR3 nucleotides read TGTGCCAGCGGGCAGGGTGTTTCCTACGAGCAGTACTTC.